The sequence of this TCR beta chain was determined in a study of T cells in Graves' hyperthyroidism and ophthalmopathy. Study-wide results and limits: Most expanded thyroid clonotypes above 0.001 recurred in blood.

An approximately 9.8 ml volume of fresh peripheral blood provided the PBMCs. This CDR3 has 15 residues. Germline CDR1 is LNHNV and CDR2 is YYDKDF (reference sequence). Trimming shortened V by 3 bases and J by 0 bases, and 12 bases separated the two germline ends. Amplification of TCR beta CDR3 regions was performed using RNA transcripts as template. An initial round of RT-PCR targeting the TCR CDR3 relied on the HTBI primer set. TCRdb fed the multiplex PCR reads into MiXCR, producing one record per CDR3 protein. Here the sample spans 600,000 to 750,000 distinct CDR3 sequences, about 18% being singletons. A remark on this clonotype: The antigen is not known.

The source material was blood. V gene TRBV15 combines with J gene TRBJ2-7; D perhaps matches TRBD2 (5 bases). The origin of this receptor is a man aged 45-65 years with Graves' hyperthyroidism. The CDR3 here is CATSSVFGNSYEQYF. CDR3 in DNA: TGTGCCACCAGCAGTGTTTTCGGGAACTCCTACGAGCAGTACTTC.